Listed here are 12 T cell receptor beta chains from one sample, sequenced in a study of cytomegalovirus exposure and HLA in healthy donors. Method: immunoSEQ multiplex PCR; TCRdb's copy keeps in-frame clones and lacks some. The data contain around 150,000 clones, about 82% of them singletons. The sequencing input was PBMCs. The receptor set was obtained from a man aged 25-40 years in good health and CMV-seropositive.

The gene calls are TRBV15 and TRBJ1-2, with 7 nucleotides matching TRBD1. The CDR3 loop spans 16 amino acids. Germline-derived CDR1 and CDR2 are LNHNV and YYDKDF (reference sequence). V was pared by 0 bases and J by 3 bases, with 7 bases of the junction left unmatched. The CDR3 spells CATSRERGGTDYGYTF. The CDR3 nucleotides are TGTGCCACCAGCAGAGAACGCGGGGGGACAGACTATGGCTACACCTTC.

This sequence joins TRBV29-1 and TRBJ2-7, with D tentatively TRBD1 (5 bases). The CDR3 has 12 amino acids. The V gene's germline CDR1 is SQVTM and CDR2 ANQGSEA. V lost 4 bases and J 2 bases, leaving 9 bases between the germline ends. CDR3 nucleotide sequence: TGCAGCGTTGGACAGCTCGCCTACGAGCAGTACTTC. Its translation is CSVGQLAYEQYF.

This chain links TRBV5-6 with TRBJ1-2, with 7 bases aligning to TRBD1. Trimming cost V 3 bases and J 2 bases; bases outside gene matches: 1. Germline V CDR1 and CDR2: SGHDT, YYEEEE. The CDR3 covers 13 residues. In DNA, the CDR3 is TGTGCCAGCAGCTCGACAGGGAACTATGGCTACACCTTC. Its translation: CASSSTGNYGYTF.

V usage is TRBV7-2 and J usage is TRBJ1-6; TRBD1 might be the D (5 bases). The CDR3 totals 16 residues. The germline CDR1 and CDR2 sequences are SGHTA and FQGNSA. V dropped 6 bases and J dropped 3 bases, with 15 bases sitting between them. The CDR3 loop reads CASRYAPGYYNSPLHF. The CDR3 DNA is TGTGCCAGCAGATATGCCCCAGGGTACTATAATTCACCCCTCCACTTT.

The rearrangement uses TRBV4-1 and TRBJ1-2; a possible D gene is TRBD1 (5 bases). The CDR3 spans 13 residues. Germline CDR1 is MGHRA and CDR2 is YSYEKL. V gave up 4 bases and J gave up 6 bases, with 12 bases separating them. This CDR3 reads CASSPSTVDGYTF. CDR3 in DNA: TGCGCCAGCAGCCCCTCGACAGTCGATGGCTACACCTTC.

The chain uses TRBV6-6 and TRBJ1-4, with 8 bases lining up with TRBD1. CDR3 length: 14 amino acids. V dropped 6 bases and J dropped 4; count of bases not matched to a gene: 4. CDR1 is MNHNY, CDR2 SVGAGI, per germline (reference sequence). CDR3 protein: CASRPGQVNEKLFF. The CDR3 region has the DNA TGTGCCAGCAGACCGGGACAGGTTAATGAAAAACTGTTTTTT.

Worth noting for this clone: Other DNA sequences in the same sample also yield this CDR3. The chain carries TRBV27 and TRBJ2-7; TRBD1 aligns across 7 bases. From germline, CDR1 is MNHEY and CDR2 SMNVEV (reference sequence). V gave up 3 bases and J gave up 2 bases; unmatched junction bases: 1. CDR3 size: 13 residues. The CDR3 spells CASSLGQTYEQYF. Written as DNA, the CDR3 is TGTGCCAGCAGTTTGGGACAGACCTACGAGCAGTACTTC.

The V gene is TRBV29-1, the J gene TRBJ1-2; 7 bases map to TRBD1. The CDR3 runs 12 residues. Germline V gene sequence: CDR1 SQVTM, CDR2 ANQGSEA. The junction had 4 bases not matched to a gene; V was cut back by 3 bases and J by 6 bases. The CDR3 nucleotides read TGCAGCGTTGAGGGTCAGGGGGATGGCTACACCTTC. Translation gives CSVEGQGDGYTF.

The chain recombines TRBV19 with TRBJ2-7; 8 bases agree with TRBD1. Germline-derived CDR1 and CDR2 are LNHDA and SQIVND (reference sequence). J lost 2 bases, V lost 3 bases, and 3 bases had no gene match. The CDR3 consists of 14 residues. The CDR3 DNA reads as TGTGCCAGTAGTATCGGGACAGGAACCTACGAGCAGTACTTC. It specifies CASSIGTGTYEQYF.

The rearrangement uses TRBV27 and TRBJ2-5, with unresolved D. Trimming stripped 4 bases from V and 0 bases from J, with 3 bases between. This CDR3 is built from 12 residues. Germline CDR1 and CDR2: MNHEY and SMNVEV (reference sequence). The CDR3 loop reads CASSSHQETQYF. The CDR3 DNA is TGTGCCAGCAGTTCTCACCAAGAGACCCAGTACTTC.

This chain connects TRBV19 to TRBJ2-7; possibly TRBD2 for D (6 bases). The CDR3 has 15 amino acids. Germline V lookup: CDR1 LNHDA, CDR2 SQIVND (reference sequence). Trimming shortened V by 1 base and J by 4 bases, and 14 bases separated the two germline ends. The CDR3 DNA is TGTGCCAGTAGTATAGCTGGAGAGGGGAGGTACGAGCAGTACTTC. Amino acids: CASSIAGEGRYEQYF. Full variable domain (remainder filled in from reference TRBV19 and TRBJ2-7): DGGITQSPKYLFRKEGQNVTLSCEQNLNHDAMYWYRQDPGQGLRLIYYSQIVNDFQKGDIAEGYSVSREKKESFPLTVTSAQKNPTAFYLCASSIAGEGRYEQYFGPGTRLTVT.

The CDR3 region has the DNA TGTGCCAGCAGCAAACAAGGCCAGGGTTGGGAAAAACTGTTTTTT. It is translated as CASSKQGQGWEKLFF. V and J are TRBV21-1 and TRBJ1-4; the listed D gene, TRBD1, was not tested against the DNA. TRBV21-1 is an annotated pseudogene. This CDR3 has 15 residues.